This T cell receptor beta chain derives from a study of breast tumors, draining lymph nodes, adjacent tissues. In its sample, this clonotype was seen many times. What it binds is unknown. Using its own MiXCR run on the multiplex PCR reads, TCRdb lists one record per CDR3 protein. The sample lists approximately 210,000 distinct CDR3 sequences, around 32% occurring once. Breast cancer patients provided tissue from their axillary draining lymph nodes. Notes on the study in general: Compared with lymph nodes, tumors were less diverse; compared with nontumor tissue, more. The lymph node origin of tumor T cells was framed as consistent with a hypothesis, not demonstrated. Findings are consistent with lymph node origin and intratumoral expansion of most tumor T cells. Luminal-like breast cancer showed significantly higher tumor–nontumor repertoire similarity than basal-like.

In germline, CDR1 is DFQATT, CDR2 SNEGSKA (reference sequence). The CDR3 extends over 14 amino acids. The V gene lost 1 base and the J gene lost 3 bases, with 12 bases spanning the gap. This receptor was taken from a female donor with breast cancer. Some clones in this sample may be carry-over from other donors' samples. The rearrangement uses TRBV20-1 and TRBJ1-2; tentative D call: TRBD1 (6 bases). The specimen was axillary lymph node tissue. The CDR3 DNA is TGCAGTGCTAGAGGGGCAGGGGCGCACTATGGCTACACCTTC. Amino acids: CSARGAGAHYGYTF.